These T cell receptor beta chains were read from a single sample in a study of T cells in Graves' hyperthyroidism and ophthalmopathy. TCRdb re-analysed the multiplex PCR reads in MiXCR, keeping a single row per CDR3 protein. This sample carries about 640,000 distinct CDR3 sequences, 20% to 25% of them seen once, and the ten largest clones take more than 30%. Sequenced: blood. Receptors originate from a man aged 30 to 39 with Graves' ophthalmopathy. Each CDR3 is given with its conserved first and last residue. D genes are given only for firm matches. Part of the rows lack a size; the others show once, few, many or a class for expanded clones.

J gene: TRBJ2-7
D gene: TRBD1
V gene: TRBV7-9
clone size: many
CDR3 protein: CASNILTGGEQYF
CDR3 DNA: TGTGCCAGCAATATCCTAACAGGGGGCGAGCAGTACTTC

J gene: TRBJ1-4
D gene: NA
V gene: TRBV14
clone size: NA
CDR3 protein: CASSQSLGHGMGKLFF
CDR3 DNA: TGTGCCAGCAGCCAAAGTCTTGGTCACGGAATGGGAAAACTGTTTTTT

J gene: TRBJ1-3
D gene: TRBD1
V gene: TRBV6-1
clone size: few
CDR3 protein: CASREQGASGNTIYF
CDR3 DNA: TGTGCCAGCAGAGAACAGGGGGCGTCGGGAAACACCATATATTTT

J gene: TRBJ1-4
D gene: TRBD1
V gene: TRBV20-1
clone size: once
CDR3 protein: CSARVTGTVQKLFF
CDR3 DNA: TGCAGTGCTAGAGTGACAGGGACGGTGCAAAAACTGTTTTTT

J gene: TRBJ2-5
D gene: NA
V gene: TRBV27
clone size: few
CDR3 protein: CASSLRGFGETQYF
CDR3 DNA: TGTGCCAGCAGCTTACGGGGTTTCGGGGAGACCCAGTACTTC

J gene: TRBJ1-1
D gene: NA
V gene: TRBV30
clone size: NA
CDR3 protein: CAWSGGNAEAFF
CDR3 DNA: TGTGCCTGGAGTGGTGGGAACGCTGAAGCTTTCTTT

J gene: TRBJ1-5
D gene: TRBD1
V gene: TRBV2
clone size: many
CDR3 protein: CASSGGQGSVMSGNQPQHF
CDR3 DNA: TGTGCCAGCAGTGGGGGACAGGGCTCCGTGATGTCCGGGAATCAGCCCCAGCATTTT

J gene: TRBJ2-2
D gene: TRBD2
V gene: TRBV20-1
clone size: few
CDR3 protein: CSARPGTSGDTGELFF
CDR3 DNA: TGCAGTGCTAGACCTGGGACTAGCGGAGACACCGGGGAGCTGTTTTTT

J gene: TRBJ2-3
D gene: NA
V gene: TRBV7-2
clone size: NA
CDR3 protein: CASSLAGYTQYF
CDR3 DNA: TGTGCCAGCAGCTTAGCTGGTTATACGCAGTATTTT

J gene: TRBJ1-1
D gene: NA
V gene: TRBV4-1
clone size: few
CDR3 protein: CASSQDASRTEAFF
CDR3 DNA: TGCGCCAGCAGCCAAGACGCGAGTCGGACTGAAGCTTTCTTT

J gene: TRBJ1-2
D gene: TRBD1
V gene: TRBV20-1
clone size: few
CDR3 protein: CAIGDRTYGYTF
CDR3 DNA: TGCGCAATAGGGGACAGGACATATGGCTACACCTTC

J gene: TRBJ2-7
D gene: NA
V gene: TRBV4-3
clone size: NA
CDR3 protein: CASSQAEDSYEQYF
CDR3 DNA: TGCGCCAGCAGCCAAGCAGAAGACTCCTACGAGCAGTACTTC

J gene: TRBJ2-7
D gene: TRBD2
V gene: TRBV7-2
clone size: few
CDR3 protein: CASSRDPTSGRYEQYF
CDR3 DNA: TGTGCCAGCAGCCGAGACCCGACTAGCGGGAGATACGAGCAGTACTTC

J gene: TRBJ2-5
D gene: TRBD1
V gene: TRBV7-9
clone size: NA
CDR3 protein: CASSFSRGQETRYF
CDR3 DNA: TGTGCCAGCAGCTTTTCCAGGGGGCAAGAGACCCGGTACTTC

J gene: TRBJ1-1
D gene: NA
V gene: TRBV27
clone size: NA
CDR3 protein: CASSDSGGRTEAFF
CDR3 DNA: TGTGCCAGCAGTGATTCGGGGGGGCGCACTGAAGCTTTCTTT

J gene: TRBJ1-2
D gene: NA
V gene: TRBV28
clone size: many
CDR3 protein: CASSPSKFVYGINYGYTF
CDR3 DNA: TGTGCCAGCAGTCCCTCCAAATTTGTGTATGGAATTAACTATGGCTACACCTTC

J gene: TRBJ2-7
D gene: TRBD1
V gene: TRBV5-1
clone size: NA
CDR3 protein: CASSQWTGAHEQYF
CDR3 DNA: TGCGCCAGCAGCCAATGGACAGGGGCCCACGAGCAGTACTTC

J gene: TRBJ2-3
D gene: NA
V gene: TRBV6-2/TRBV6-3
clone size: many
CDR3 protein: CASSHVSRTDTQYF
CDR3 DNA: TGTGCCAGCAGCCACGTCTCCCGCACAGATACGCAGTATTTT

J gene: TRBJ2-5
D gene: NA
V gene: TRBV7-3
clone size: NA
CDR3 protein: CASSFTGVGTQYF
CDR3 DNA: TGTGCCAGCAGTTTTACAGGCGTCGGGACCCAGTACTTC

J gene: TRBJ2-7
D gene: NA
V gene: TRBV27
clone size: NA
CDR3 protein: CASSLSWDGPTYEQYF
CDR3 DNA: TGTGCCAGCAGTTTATCGTGGGATGGGCCTACCTACGAGCAGTACTTC

J gene: TRBJ1-2
D gene: NA
V gene: TRBV6-1
clone size: NA
CDR3 protein: CASRRAPNYGYTF
CDR3 DNA: TGTGCCAGCAGGCGGGCCCCTAACTATGGCTACACCTTC

J gene: TRBJ2-3
D gene: NA
V gene: TRBV19
clone size: NA
CDR3 protein: CASIRAPSSTDTQYF
CDR3 DNA: TGTGCCAGTATCCGAGCCCCCAGTAGCACAGATACGCAGTATTTT

J gene: TRBJ2-3
D gene: NA
V gene: TRBV20-1
clone size: NA
CDR3 protein: CSARVPFTGTSTDTQYF
CDR3 DNA: TGCAGTGCTAGAGTCCCTTTTACAGGGACTAGCACAGATACGCAGTATTTT

J gene: TRBJ2-7
D gene: NA
V gene: TRBV20-1
clone size: NA
CDR3 protein: CSARGRLSEQYF
CDR3 DNA: TGCAGTGCTAGGGGTCGTTTAAGCGAGCAGTACTTC

J gene: TRBJ2-3
D gene: NA
V gene: TRBV5-1
clone size: NA
CDR3 protein: CASSRAGTTDTQYF
CDR3 DNA: TGCGCCAGCAGCCGAGCAGGAACCACAGATACGCAGTATTTT

J gene: TRBJ1-2
D gene: NA
V gene: TRBV6-1
clone size: few
CDR3 protein: CASSPDIGGSYTF
CDR3 DNA: TGTGCCAGCAGTCCGGACATAGGAGGAAGCTACACCTTC

J gene: TRBJ2-1
D gene: NA
V gene: TRBV20-1
clone size: few
CDR3 protein: CSATTPGVGFNEQFF
CDR3 DNA: TGCAGTGCTACCACCCCGGGAGTTGGTTTCAATGAGCAGTTCTTC

J gene: TRBJ2-3
D gene: NA
V gene: TRBV7-9
clone size: NA
CDR3 protein: CASSSTATGLMTSTDTQYF
CDR3 DNA: TGTGCCAGCAGCTCCACCGCCACAGGGCTGATGACTAGCACAGATACGCAGTATTTT

J gene: TRBJ2-1
D gene: TRBD2
V gene: TRBV20-1
clone size: NA
CDR3 protein: CSARAAGGFYEQFF
CDR3 DNA: TGCAGTGCTAGGGCAGCGGGAGGTTTCTATGAGCAGTTCTTC

J gene: TRBJ2-4
D gene: NA
V gene: TRBV7-2
clone size: few
CDR3 protein: CASSREVLAKNIQYF
CDR3 DNA: TGTGCCAGCAGCCGAGAGGTGTTAGCCAAAAACATTCAGTACTTC

J gene: TRBJ2-3
D gene: NA
V gene: TRBV2
clone size: many
CDR3 protein: CASAGTSNTDTQYF
CDR3 DNA: TGTGCCAGTGCCGGGACGAGTAACACAGATACGCAGTATTTT